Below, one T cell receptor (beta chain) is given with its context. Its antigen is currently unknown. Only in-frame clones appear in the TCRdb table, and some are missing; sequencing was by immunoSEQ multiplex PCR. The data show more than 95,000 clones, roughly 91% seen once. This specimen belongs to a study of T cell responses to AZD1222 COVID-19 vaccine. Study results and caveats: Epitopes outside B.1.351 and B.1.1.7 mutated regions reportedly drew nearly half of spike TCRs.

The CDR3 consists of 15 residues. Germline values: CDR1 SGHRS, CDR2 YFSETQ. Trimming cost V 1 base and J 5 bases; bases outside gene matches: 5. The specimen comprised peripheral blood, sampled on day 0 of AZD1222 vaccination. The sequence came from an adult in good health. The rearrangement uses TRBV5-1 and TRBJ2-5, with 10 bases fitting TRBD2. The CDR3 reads CASSLIAGGGETQYF. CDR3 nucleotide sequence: TGCGCCAGCAGCTTGATAGCGGGAGGAGGTGAGACCCAGTACTTC.